The present T cell receptor (beta chain) was sequenced within a study of cytomegalovirus exposure and HLA in healthy donors. Study-level points and caveats: A later analysis linked a missense DCLRE1C variant to TCR beta V- and J-gene trimming.

Turning to this clone: Its target is unknown.

The PCR contained 60 Vbeta and 13 Jbeta primers. The protocol was immunoSEQ multiplex PCR, while the TCRdb copy is restricted to in-frame clones and leaves out a portion. The table includes about 180,000 clones, about 80% detected once. The sequencing sample was made of PBMCs. The receptor comes from an older woman in good health and CMV-seropositive.

For the CDR3, the DNA is TGTGCCAGCAGTGCCGACAGAAGCAATCAGCCCCAGCATTTT. Its protein is CASSADRSNQPQHF. V is TRBV2 and J is TRBJ1-5; tentative D call: TRBD1 (5 bases). Germline V gene lookup returns CDR1 SNHLY and CDR2 FYNNEI. V was pared by 4 bases and J by 1 base, with 8 bases between. This CDR3 has 14 amino acids.